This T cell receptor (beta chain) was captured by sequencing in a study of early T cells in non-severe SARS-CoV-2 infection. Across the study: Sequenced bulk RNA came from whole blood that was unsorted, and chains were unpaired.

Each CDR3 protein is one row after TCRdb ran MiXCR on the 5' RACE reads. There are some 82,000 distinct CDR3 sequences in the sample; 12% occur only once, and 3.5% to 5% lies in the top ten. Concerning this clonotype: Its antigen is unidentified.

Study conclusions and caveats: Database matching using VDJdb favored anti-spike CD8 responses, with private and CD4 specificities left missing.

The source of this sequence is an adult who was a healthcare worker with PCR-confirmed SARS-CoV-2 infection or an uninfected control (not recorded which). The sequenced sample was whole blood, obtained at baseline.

CDR3 nucleotide sequence: TGTGCCAGCTCACCCGGACAGGGACAGAGCTATGGCTACACCTTC. As protein: CASSPGQGQSYGYTF. The chain uses TRBV18 and TRBJ1-2; 8 bases are shared with TRBD1. Germline trimming cut 3 bases from V and 4 bases from J; bases unmatched to any gene: 7. The germline gives CDR1 KGHSH, CDR2 LQKENI. This CDR3 spans 15 amino acids.